These 12 T cell receptor beta chains were sequenced from one sample in a study of T cell changes during pregnancy in multiple sclerosis. Sequenced by immunoSEQ multiplex PCR; TCRdb stores in-frame clones only, minus some. The sample contains roughly 86,000 clones, 85% to 95% of which appear only once. The sample in question was peripheral blood, obtained in the first trimester of pregnancy. Every receptor here comes from a female donor with multiple sclerosis, enrolled in a pregnancy study.

The chain employs TRBV30 and TRBJ1-1; D perhaps matches TRBD1 (5 bases). This CDR3 is built from 13 residues. Germline V gene sequence: CDR1 GTSNPN, CDR2 SVGIG (reference sequence). Trimming shortened V by 3 bases and J by 1 base, and 9 bases separated the two germline ends. In DNA, the CDR3 is TGTGCCTGGAGAGACAGTGGGAACACTGAAGCTTTCTTT. Residues: CAWRDSGNTEAFF.

The chain combines TRBV27 with TRBJ2-7; 9 bases are shared with TRBD2. Germline V gene sequence: CDR1 MNHEY, CDR2 SMNVEV (reference sequence). CDR3 length: 16 amino acids. J was trimmed by 3 bases and V by 5 bases; bases with no gene match: 11. The CDR3 nucleotides are TGTGCCAGCAGTCTCCGAGCGGGAGGCCCAATCTACGAGCAGTACTTC. Translated: CASSLRAGGPIYEQYF.

The V gene is TRBV5-6, the J gene TRBJ2-4, with D maybe TRBD1 (6 bases). Trimming left V 4 bases short and J 0 bases short, with 17 bases between. The CDR3 loop spans 17 amino acids. Germline CDR1 SGHDT, CDR2 YYEEEE. In DNA form, the CDR3 reads TGTGCCAGCAGCGGATACCGGGACACACTAGCCAAAAACATTCAGTACTTC. Its translation: CASSGYRDTLAKNIQYF.

The chain employs TRBV7-2 and TRBJ1-1; D not certain. From germline, CDR1 is SGHTA and CDR2 FQGNSA. The CDR3 is made up of 11 amino acids. V was shortened by 3 bases and J by 9 bases, with 8 bases between the two germline ends. CDR3 protein: CASSFGPQAFF. The CDR3 nucleotides are TGTGCCAGCAGCTTTGGGCCTCAAGCTTTCTTT.

V usage is TRBV2 and J usage is TRBJ2-5; D uncertain. This CDR3 has 11 amino acids. V lost 6 bases, J lost 5 bases, and 7 bases lay in between. Germline CDR1 is SNHLY and CDR2 is FYNNEI. Here the CDR3 reads CASRSGETQYF. The CDR3 DNA sequence: TGTGCCAGCAGGTCCGGGGAGACCCAGTACTTC.

The V call is TRBV27, the J call TRBJ2-7; TRBD1 is a possible D gene (5 bases). This CDR3 contains 14 residues. Per the germline V gene, CDR1 is MNHEY and CDR2 is SMNVEV (reference sequence). Deletions cut 2 bases from V and 0 bases from J, with 8 bases between. The CDR3 DNA is TGTGCCAGCAGTTTACAGCAGGGCTCCTACGAGCAGTACTTC. It translates to CASSLQQGSYEQYF.

The chain has TRBV5-4 and TRBJ2-5; 9 bases map to TRBD1. CDR3 length: 13 amino acids. The germline V gene encodes CDR1 SGHNT and CDR2 YYREEE (reference sequence). Losses at the gene ends were 4 bases for V and 5 bases for J; bases not matched to a gene: 3. The DNA of the CDR3 is TGTGCCAGCAGCGTGACAGGGGGGGAGACCCAGTACTTC. Translated, it gives CASSVTGGETQYF. The variable domain in full, with the rest retrieved from reference TRBV5-4 and TRBJ2-5, is ETGVTQSPTHLIKTRGQQVTLRCSSQSGHNTVSWYQQALGQGPQFIFQYYREEENGRGNFPPRFSGLQFPNYSSELNVNALELDDSALYLCASSVTGGETQYFGPGTRLLVL.

V gene TRBV6-1 combines with J gene TRBJ2-1; weak D call: TRBD1 (5 bases). V was clipped by 1 base and J by 9 bases, with 16 bases between them. Germline V gene sequence: CDR1 MNHNS, CDR2 SASEGT. The CDR3 sequence is 15 residues long. The CDR3 nucleotides read TGTGCCAGCAGTGAAGGGCAGGGTGGTATAGGTGAGCAGTTCTTC. This codes for CASSEGQGGIGEQFF.

The rearrangement uses TRBV5-1 and TRBJ2-5; TRBD2 aligns across 7 bases. Trimming at V came to 0 bases and at J to 4 bases, leaving 12 bases not matched to a gene. Germline V gives CDR1 SGHRS, CDR2 YFSETQ. The CDR3 sequence is 17 residues long. The CDR3 region has the DNA TGCGCCAGCAGCTTGGAGTGGAGCGGGAAGGGTTTAGAGACCCAGTACTTC. It codes for CASSLEWSGKGLETQYF.

The rearrangement links TRBV6-5 to TRBJ2-7, with 7 bases matching TRBD2. Germline V gives CDR1 MNHEY, CDR2 SVGAGI. The ends lost 2 bases at V and 3 bases at J; junction bases unmatched: 1. This CDR3 contains 13 residues. CDR3 nucleotides: TGTGCCAGCAGTTACCGGGGGGACTACGAGCAGTACTTC. It translates to CASSYRGDYEQYF.

This clone was observed a single time. This chain links TRBV30 with TRBJ2-7; D is perhaps TRBD1 (6 bases). Germline V lookup: CDR1 GTSNPN, CDR2 SVGIG (reference sequence). Between the trimmed V and J ends, which lost 2 bases and 4 bases, there was a span of 15 bases. The CDR3 runs 14 residues. DNA of the CDR3: TGTGCCTGGAGTATTAAAGGACAGCCGTACGAGCAGTACTTC. This gives the protein CAWSIKGQPYEQYF.

The count of this clone is one. The chain joins TRBV6-6 to TRBJ1-4, with TRBD1 identical over 8 bases. This CDR3 is 14 amino acids long. Per germline, CDR1 MNHNY and CDR2 SVGAGI (reference sequence). Trimming at V came to 6 bases and at J to 6 bases, leaving 6 bases not matched to a gene. The CDR3 reads CASSQDRADEKLFF. Here the CDR3 DNA reads TGTGCCAGCAGCCAGGACAGGGCCGATGAAAAACTGTTTTTT.